These 21 T cell receptor beta chains were sequenced from one sample in a study of T cell responses to AZD1222 COVID-19 vaccine. Measured with immunoSEQ multiplex PCR; TCRdb has only the in-frame clones, and not every one. The sample holds 150,000 to 200,000 clones; 80% to 95% are singletons and the top ten take about 1.4%. The sequences come from peripheral blood, collected on day 0 of AZD1222 vaccination. Receptor source: an adult in good health.

The chain carries TRBV5-1 and TRBJ2-7, with 8 bases lining up with TRBD1. The J segment lost 1 base and the V segment lost 3 bases, leaving 9 bases of the junction unmatched. This CDR3 comprises 16 residues. Germline V lookup: CDR1 SGHRS, CDR2 YFSETQ. The CDR3 bases are TGCGCCAGCAGCTCGAGGCCCGGGACAGGATCCTACGAGCAGTACTTC. The encoded protein is CASSSRPGTGSYEQYF.

The chain joins TRBV7-9 to TRBJ1-5; D may be TRBD1 (5 bases). Germline CDR1 and CDR2: SEHNR and FQNEAQ (reference sequence). The CDR3 spans 15 residues. Between the trimmed V and J ends, which lost 5 bases and 6 bases, there was a span of 17 bases. The CDR3 DNA sequence: TGTGCCAGCAGCAGCTCCGGGGTTGGGGGTCAGCCCCAGCATTTT. Translating it yields CASSSSGVGGQPQHF. The full variable domain, its missing parts supplied by reference TRBV7-9 and TRBJ1-5, is DTGVSQNPRHKITKRGQNVTFRCDPISEHNRLYWYRQTLGQGPEFLTYFQNEAQLEKSRLLSDRFSAERPKGSFSTLEIQRTEQGDSAMYLCASSSSGVGGQPQHFGDGTRLSIL.

The chain joins TRBV28 to TRBJ1-5; 9 bases fit TRBD1. V gave up 5 bases and J gave up 2 bases; unmatched junction bases: 10. CDR1 and CDR2 (germline): MDHEN, SYDVKM. The CDR3 spans 17 residues. CDR3: CASSTGQGMTGNQPQHF. CDR3 sequence (DNA): TGTGCCAGCAGTACCGGACAGGGGATGACTGGCAATCAGCCCCAGCATTTT.

The J gene is TRBJ2-6, the V gene TRBV27; D is unresolved. The V and J ends lost 5 bases and 0 bases respectively, with 2 bases between them. The CDR3 covers 13 residues. Germline CDR1 reads MNHEY; CDR2 reads SMNVEV (reference sequence). The CDR3 region is CASSTSGANVLTF. Here the CDR3 DNA reads TGTGCCAGCAGTACCTCTGGGGCCAACGTCCTGACTTTC.

The rearrangement links TRBV11-2 to TRBJ2-7; 10 bases match TRBD2. Germline CDR1 is SGHAT and CDR2 is FQNNGV. The CDR3 runs 15 residues. V gave up 6 bases and J gave up 3 bases; unmatched junction bases: 8. The CDR3 sequence: CASRQGLAVYYEQYF. The DNA for the CDR3 is TGTGCCAGCAGACAAGGACTAGCGGTATACTACGAGCAGTACTTC.

V usage is TRBV10-2 and J usage is TRBJ1-3; no clear D. CDR3 size: 14 residues. CDR1 and CDR2 from the germline V gene are WSHSY and SAAADI. V gave up 0 bases and J gave up 3 bases, with 6 bases separating them. This chain's CDR3 is CASSESYGGNTIYF. The CDR3 bases are TGCGCCAGCAGTGAGTCGTATGGTGGAAACACCATATATTTT.

The chain carries TRBV5-1 and TRBJ2-1, with 11 bases that match TRBD2. The trim removed 4 bases at V and 4 bases at J, leaving 4 bases unmatched. This CDR3 is 15 amino acids long. CDR1 and CDR2 from the germline V gene are SGHRS and YFSETQ. CDR3 nucleotides: TGCGCCAGCAGCCAGGGACTAGCGGTATACAATGAGCAGTTCTTC. Translating gives CASSQGLAVYNEQFF.

The chain carries TRBV5-6 and TRBJ2-3, with 10 bases identical to TRBD1. The CDR3 length is 16 residues. Germline CDR1 reads SGHDT; CDR2 reads YYEEEE. J was trimmed by 4 bases and V by 4 bases; bases with no gene match: 9. The CDR3 coding sequence is TGTGCCAGCAGCAAGACGGACAGGGGGAGTGCAGATACGCAGTATTTT. It specifies CASSKTDRGSADTQYF.

The chain employs TRBV20-1 and TRBJ2-3; no definite D call. Per germline, CDR1 DFQATT and CDR2 SNEGSKA (reference sequence). V was pared by 3 bases and J by 2 bases, with 3 bases between. This CDR3 has 11 amino acids. CDR3 sequence reads: CSASFTDTQYF. CDR3 DNA: TGCAGTGCTAGCTTCACAGATACGCAGTATTTT.

The CDR3 spells CASSPTGGGEQYF. CDR3 bases: TGTGCCAGCAGCCCAACAGGGGGCGGTGAGCAGTACTTC. The chain has TRBV7-3 and TRBJ2-7, with 9 bases that match TRBD1. Per the germline V gene, CDR1 is SGHTA and CDR2 is FQGTGA. The CDR3 covers 13 residues. The junction had 6 bases not matched to a gene; V was cut back by 5 bases and J by 7 bases. Full variable domain (rest looked up from reference TRBV7-3 and TRBJ2-7): GAGVSQTPSNKVTEKGKYVELRCDPISGHTALYWYRQSLGQGPEFLIYFQGTGAADDSGLPNDRFFAVRPEGSVSTLKIQRTERGDSAVYLCASSPTGGGEQYFGPGTRLTVT.

The V gene is TRBV2, the J gene TRBJ1-1; D is unresolved. V was trimmed by 2 bases and J by 6 bases, leaving 7 bases between them. CDR1 is SNHLY, CDR2 FYNNEI, per germline. This CDR3 contains 12 residues. CDR3 in DNA: TGTGCCAGCAGTGAAAGGGTAGCTGAAGCTTTCTTT. This gives the protein CASSERVAEAFF.

The chain is built from TRBV2 and TRBJ2-2; 13 bases map to TRBD2. This CDR3 has 18 amino acids. J gave up 1 base and V 5 bases, and 7 bases lay outside the gene matches. CDR1 is SNHLY and CDR2 is FYNNEI in the germline V gene. In DNA form, the CDR3 reads TGTGCCAGCAGTCCCGGGACTAGCGGGGTTGAGAACACCGGGGAGCTGTTTTTT. Its protein product is CASSPGTSGVENTGELFF. Based on the CDR3 plus reference TRBV2 and TRBJ2-2, the full variable domain is EPEVTQTPSHQVTQMGQEVILRCVPISNHLYFYWYRQILGQKVEFLVSFYNNEISEKSEIFDDQFSVERPDGSNFTLKIRSTKLEDSAMYFCASSPGTSGVENTGELFFGEGSRLTVL.

The chain couples TRBV20-1 to TRBJ1-2; D is unresolved. Germline loops: CDR1 DFQATT, CDR2 SNEGSKA (reference sequence). The V end was cut by 3 bases, the J end by 5 bases, with 16 bases between. The CDR3 is made up of 14 amino acids. CDR3 nucleotide sequence: TGCAGTGCTAGTTTAGCAGGAGCTCCGTATGGCTACACCTTC. Protein product: CSASLAGAPYGYTF.

The rearrangement joins TRBV9 to TRBJ1-2; possibly TRBD1 for D (5 bases). In germline, CDR1 is SGDLS, CDR2 YYNGEE. V was cut by 2 bases and J by 0 bases, with 11 bases left in between. The CDR3 runs to 15 residues. As DNA, the CDR3 is TGTGCCAGCAGCGTTTCGACAGATACTAACTATGGCTACACCTTC. Translating it yields CASSVSTDTNYGYTF.

J is TRBJ2-2 and V is TRBV5-1; no reliable D call. This CDR3 contains 14 residues. The germline V gene has CDR1 SGHRS and CDR2 YFSETQ. Trimming cost V 1 base and J 3 bases, with 7 bases left between them. The CDR3 DNA follows: TGCGCCAGCAGCTTGCGGCAGGACACCGGGGAGCTGTTTTTT. Protein: CASSLRQDTGELFF.

The CDR3 nucleotides read TGCAGCGCCCGGGTGACTGAAGCTTTCTTT. Translating gives CSARVTEAFF. V usage is TRBV29-1 and J usage is TRBJ1-1; D call uncertain. Looked up from germline, CDR1 is SQVTM and CDR2 is ANQGSEA. The CDR3 contains 10 residues. Trimming shortened V by 7 bases and J by 5 bases, and 8 bases separated the two germline ends.

J is TRBJ2-2 and V is TRBV7-9, with D maybe TRBD1 (5 bases). The CDR3 spans 15 residues. The germline V and J ends were trimmed by 5 bases and 4 bases, with 14 bases remaining between them. The germline CDR1 and CDR2 sequences are SEHNR and FQNEAQ (reference sequence). The CDR3: CASSPQALFTGELFF. CDR3 sequence (DNA): TGTGCCAGCAGCCCACAGGCCCTTTTCACCGGGGAGCTGTTTTTT.

This chain links TRBV7-9 with TRBJ1-2; TRBD1 aligns across 8 bases. V trimming: 5 bases; J trimming: 5 bases; junction bases outside the gene matches: 10. This CDR3 spans 15 amino acids. Germline lookup yields CDR1 SEHNR and CDR2 FQNEAQ (reference sequence). CDR3 DNA: TGTGCCAGCAGCATTGACAGGGGACTCGTTTATGGCTACACCTTC. Translating gives CASSIDRGLVYGYTF.

The CDR3: CASSEARGLTLREQYF. The CDR3 nucleotides are TGTGCCAGCAGTGAAGCGCGGGGACTAACGCTACGGGAGCAGTACTTC. The genes are TRBV6-1 and TRBJ2-7; 7 nucleotides match TRBD2. The CDR3 spans 16 residues. Germline CDR1 reads MNHNS; CDR2 reads SASEGT. Trimming cost V 0 bases and J 7 bases; bases outside gene matches: 12.

The chain recombines TRBV5-1 with TRBJ2-4; no firm D call. The V gene lost 0 bases and the J gene lost 0 bases, with 4 bases spanning the gap. The CDR3 is 14 residues long. Germline CDR1 reads SGHRS; CDR2 reads YFSETQ. The CDR3 loop is CASSLELAKNIQYF. CDR3 in DNA: TGCGCCAGCAGCTTGGAACTAGCCAAAAACATTCAGTACTTC.

This chain connects TRBV30 to TRBJ1-1; TRBD1 aligns across 7 bases. The germline gives CDR1 GTSNPN, CDR2 SVGIG (reference sequence). Trimming took 4 bases from V and 1 from J; bases not matched to a gene: 9. The CDR3 contains 15 residues. As DNA, the CDR3 is TGTGCCTGGACACTAGGGACAGTTCCGAACACTGAAGCTTTCTTT. Amino acids: CAWTLGTVPNTEAFF.